The 5 T cell receptor beta chains presented below share a single source sample, sequenced in a study of blood T cell repertoires in COVID-19 (dated by TCRdb to the early 2020s). The library was obtained by the immunoSEQ multiplex PCR assay. Imported from immuneACCESS, the table was reduced by TCRdb to in-frame sequences with V and J called. These copies leave out some clones; in studies compared against another copy, an unresolved V gene accounts for under half, and the cause of the remainder is not known. The sample table holds about 76,000 clones, of which approximately 85% were seen once. Roughly 9.8% of the sample is taken by the ten largest. The specimen was peripheral blood. All receptors derive from a man aged 55-75 years with COVID-19, enrolled during active disease.

This clone has just one count. The rearrangement links TRBV6-1 to TRBJ1-2; D is unresolved. Trimming shortened V by 0 bases and J by 2 bases, and 10 bases separated the two germline ends. Germline loops: CDR1 MNHNS, CDR2 SASEGT. There are 15 residues in the CDR3. DNA for the CDR3: TGTGCCAGCAGTGAAGCGGGCCAAGGAAACTATGGCTACACCTTC. Its protein is CASSEAGQGNYGYTF.

This chain joins TRBV6-1 and TRBJ2-3; 9 bases are shared with TRBD1. After removal of 4 bases from V and 1 base from J, the junction contained 6 bases not matched to a gene. The CDR3 has 16 amino acids. Germline CDR1 MNHNS, CDR2 SASEGT. The CDR3 nucleotides read TGTGCCAGCAGTGTGGACAGGGGAAGGGGCACAGATACGCAGTATTTT. This encodes CASSVDRGRGTDTQYF.

V is TRBV11-3 and J is TRBJ2-7; TRBD2 agrees at 10 bases. Germline assignment: CDR1 SGHNT and CDR2 YENEEA. This CDR3 spans 14 amino acids. V was pared by 5 bases and J by 3 bases, with 4 bases of the junction left unmatched. The DNA of the CDR3 is TGTGCCAGCAGCCCTACTAGCGGGGTCTACGAGCAGTACTTC. This sequence encodes CASSPTSGVYEQYF.

The CDR3 sequence is CATSLRQAYHEKLFF. The CDR3 DNA is TGTGCCACCAGCTTGAGACAGGCCTACCATGAAAAACTGTTTTTT. The chain combines TRBV15 with TRBJ1-4, with D perhaps matching TRBD1 (6 bases). V was shortened by 5 bases and J by 6 bases, with 16 bases between the two germline ends. CDR3 length: 15 amino acids. Germline loops: CDR1 LNHNV, CDR2 YYDKDF (reference sequence).

The chain couples TRBV7-9 to TRBJ2-5; 7 nucleotides line up with TRBD2. V lost 0 bases, J lost 4 bases, and 11 bases stayed unmatched. The CDR3 consists of 17 residues. In germline, CDR1 is SEHNR, CDR2 FQNEAQ (reference sequence). CDR3 nucleotide sequence: TGTGCCAGCAGCTTAGCGGTGTCTAGCGGCCAGGGAGAGACCCAGTACTTC. Its translation: CASSLAVSSGQGETQYF. Full variable domain (missing parts from reference TRBV7-9 and TRBJ2-5): DTGVSQNPRHKITKRGQNVTFRCDPISEHNRLYWYRQTLGQGPEFLTYFQNEAQLEKSRLLSDRFSAERPKGSFSTLEIQRTEQGDSAMYLCASSLAVSSGQGETQYFGPGTRLLVL.